Presented here are 12 T cell receptor beta chains from one specimen sequenced in a study of Ad26.COV2.S vaccination and SARS-CoV-2 variants. Only in-frame clones appear in the TCRdb table, and some are missing; sequencing was by immunoSEQ multiplex PCR. Among 240,000 or so clones listed, roughly 90% were seen once. Indicated treatment: about 20 received Ad26.COV2.S at low or high dose, single or two shots; five or six received placebo; per-sample allocation not given. Day 63 after the first vaccine or placebo injection was the time point for sampling. The sample in question was peripheral blood, obtained in a trial of Ad26.COV2.S vaccine versus placebo. These TCRs come from a person between 18 and 65 years old who received the Ad26.COV2.S COVID-19 vaccine or a placebo.

The chain's CDR3 is CASSYTTGGSETQYF. In DNA form, the CDR3 reads TGTGCCAGCAGTTACACCACAGGGGGCTCGGAGACCCAGTACTTC. The J gene is TRBJ2-5, the V gene TRBV6-5, with 9 bases matching TRBD1. The CDR3 loop spans 15 amino acids. The V gene's germline CDR1 is MNHEY and CDR2 SVGAGI. Trimming at V came to 2 bases and at J to 5 bases, leaving 6 bases not matched to a gene.

The chain couples TRBV4-1 to TRBJ1-1, with D unresolved. V was pared by 0 bases and J by 4 bases, with 15 bases between. Looked up from germline, CDR1 is MGHRA and CDR2 is YSYEKL. This CDR3 spans 16 amino acids. The CDR3 region is CASSQEREPRRTEAFF. The CDR3 DNA reads TGCGCCAGCAGCCAAGAAAGGGAACCGCGACGCACTGAAGCTTTCTTT.

This chain uses TRBV7-2 with TRBJ1-1; unclear D gene. This CDR3 has 12 amino acids. Trimming cost V 1 base and J 6 bases, with 6 bases left between them. CDR1 is SGHTA, CDR2 FQGNSA, per germline. The CDR3 DNA reads TGTGCCAGCAGCTTAGTGAAGTCTGAAGCTTTCTTT. It encodes CASSLVKSEAFF.

This clone is a singleton in its sample. The V gene is TRBV19, the J gene TRBJ1-2; D gene unclear. Deletions cut 4 bases from V and 6 bases from J, with 18 bases between. The CDR3 is 15 amino acids. CDR1 and CDR2 from the germline V gene are LNHDA and SQIVND (reference sequence). The CDR3 coding sequence is TGTGCCAGTAGTAAGGGTCAGAATGGTCTAAATGGCTACACCTTC. Translation: CASSKGQNGLNGYTF. Variable domain in full (rest from reference TRBV19 and TRBJ1-2): DGGITQSPKYLFRKEGQNVTLSCEQNLNHDAMYWYRQDPGQGLRLIYYSQIVNDFQKGDIAEGYSVSREKKESFPLTVTSAQKNPTAFYLCASSKGQNGLNGYTFGSGTRLTVV.

This clone was detected only once. The chain is built from TRBV16 and TRBJ2-7; TRBD1 or TRBD2 may be the D gene (6 bases each). Germline CDR1 and CDR2: KGHSY and FQNENV. V lost 1 base to trimming and J lost 3 bases, with 16 bases between them. The CDR3 loop spans 16 amino acids. The CDR3 protein is CASSQLGGAGDYEQYF. CDR3 bases: TGTGCCAGCAGCCAATTGGGGGGAGCAGGGGACTACGAGCAGTACTTC.

V gene TRBV7-3 combines with J gene TRBJ1-2, with D maybe TRBD1 (6 bases). The V gene lost 1 base and the J gene lost 2 bases, with 20 bases spanning the gap. This CDR3 region has 18 residues. Germline CDR1 reads SGHTA; CDR2 reads FQGTGA. In DNA form, the CDR3 reads TGTGCCAGCAGCTTAAACCAAGGGGATGGGGGCGCCAACTATGGCTACACCTTC. It translates to CASSLNQGDGGANYGYTF. The variable domain in full, with the rest retrieved from reference TRBV7-3 and TRBJ1-2, is GAGVSQTPSNKVTEKGKYVELRCDPISGHTALYWYRQSLGQGPEFLIYFQGTGAADDSGLPNDRFFAVRPEGSVSTLKIQRTERGDSAVYLCASSLNQGDGGANYGYTFGSGTRLTVV.

The V gene is TRBV27, the J gene TRBJ2-7; 10 nucleotides match TRBD2. This CDR3 region has 18 residues. Per the germline V gene, CDR1 is MNHEY and CDR2 is SMNVEV (reference sequence). J was trimmed by 0 bases and V by 6 bases; bases with no gene match: 14. CDR3 nucleotide sequence: TGTGCCAGCAGCCCCGGCAGCGGGAGGGGATCGAGCTCCTACGAGCAGTACTTC. This encodes CASSPGSGRGSSSYEQYF.

The rearrangement joins TRBV30 to TRBJ1-1; 11 bases align to TRBD1. Germline V CDR1 and CDR2: GTSNPN, SVGIG (reference sequence). This CDR3 has 14 residues. The ends lost 2 bases at V and 6 bases at J; junction bases unmatched: 5. The CDR3 sequence is CAWSIGTGGAEAFF. The CDR3 region has the DNA TGTGCCTGGAGTATAGGGACAGGGGGGGCTGAAGCTTTCTTT.

The gene calls are TRBV7-6 and TRBJ2-1, with 13 bases lining up with TRBD2. This CDR3 is built from 19 residues. Germline V gene lookup returns CDR1 SGHVS and CDR2 FNYEAQ. With V trimmed by 5 bases and J by 7 bases, 17 bases remained unmatched. The CDR3 here is CASSHQLPGLAGPWNEQFF. CDR3 in DNA: TGTGCCAGCAGCCACCAATTACCGGGACTAGCGGGGCCCTGGAATGAGCAGTTCTTC.

A word on this clone: Just one base apart from a much larger clone, this may be a read error. V usage is TRBV9 and J usage is TRBJ2-7; TRBD1 aligns across 9 bases. Trimming took 4 bases from V and 2 from J; bases not matched to a gene: 4. The CDR3 consists of 14 residues. Germline CDR1 reads SGDLS; CDR2 reads YYNGEE. CDR3 in amino acids: CASSSGTGPYEQYF. The CDR3 nucleotides read TGTGCCAGCAGCTCCGGGACAGGGCCCTACGAGCAGTACTTC. The full variable domain, completed using reference TRBV9 and TRBJ2-7, is DSGVTQTPKHLITATGQRVTLRCSPRSGDLSVYWYQQSLDQGLQFLIQYYNGEERAKGNILERFSAQQFPDLHSELNLSSLELGDSALYFCASSSGTGPYEQYFGPGTRLTVT.

CDR3 sequence reads: CASSPGLAGGEQYF. The CDR3 nucleotides read TGTGCCAGTAGCCCAGGACTAGCGGGAGGCGAGCAGTACTTC. V gene TRBV19 combines with J gene TRBJ2-7; 14 nucleotides align to TRBD2. The J segment lost 6 bases and the V segment lost 6 bases, leaving 4 bases of the junction unmatched. This CDR3 has 14 residues. From germline, CDR1 is LNHDA and CDR2 SQIVND (reference sequence).

The chain joins TRBV6-5 to TRBJ2-7; D ambiguous. V lost 2 bases and J 5 bases, leaving 13 bases between the germline ends. Germline CDR1 and CDR2: MNHEY and SVGAGI. This CDR3 region has 14 residues. The CDR3 bases are TGTGCCAGCAGTTACACCGGACGAATGGACGAGCAGTACTTC. This gives the protein CASSYTGRMDEQYF.